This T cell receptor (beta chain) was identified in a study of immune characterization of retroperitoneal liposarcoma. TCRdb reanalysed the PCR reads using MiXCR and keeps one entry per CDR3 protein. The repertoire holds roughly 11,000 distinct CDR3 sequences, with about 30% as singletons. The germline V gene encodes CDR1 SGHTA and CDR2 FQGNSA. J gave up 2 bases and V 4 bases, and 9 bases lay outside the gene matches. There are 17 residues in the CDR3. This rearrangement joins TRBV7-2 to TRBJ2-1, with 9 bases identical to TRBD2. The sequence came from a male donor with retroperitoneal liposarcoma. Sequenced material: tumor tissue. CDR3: CASSSPPSGRTYNEQFF. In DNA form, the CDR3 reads TGTGCCAGCAGCTCGCCACCGAGCGGGAGGACCTACAATGAGCAGTTCTTC.